The T cell receptor beta chain under discussion was sequenced for a study of blood T cells in healthy people across ages. Regarding the study as a whole: Donors of long life had a larger count of naive CD4+ cells and greater diversity than aged donors.

Primers used in a second PCR of roughly 7 to 11 cycles were a sample-barcoded 5' primer and a J-beta primer mix. Individual samples furnished no less than 2.5 million CDR3-containing paired-end reads apiece. TCRdb recomputed calls from the 5' RACE reads with MiXCR, one row per CDR3 protein. Of 600,000 to 800,000 distinct CDR3 sequences in the sample, 52% were seen once. Germline-derived CDR1 and CDR2 are MNHEY and SVGAGI. This CDR3 has 16 amino acids. To note about this clonotype: As yet, its antigen is unknown.

The chain uses TRBV6-5 and TRBJ2-5; 7 bases match TRBD2. The DNA end is a closer match to TRBJ2-7, so the J assignment may be wrong. The TCR was taken from a woman older than 75 in good health. Sequencing was done on a sample of blood. CDR3 DNA sequence: TGTGCCAGCAGTTTCGGAGCGGGGCAGGGATCTTACGAGCAGTACTTC. Translating gives CASSFGAGQGSYEQYF.